The 24 T cell receptor beta chains reported below all come from one sample, sequenced in a study of blood T cell repertoires in COVID-19. Produced via immunoSEQ multiplex PCR; TCRdb's table is partial and in-frame only. This sample has around 140,000 clones, with roughly 84% found just once. The material sequenced was peripheral blood. The receptor set was obtained from a man under 40 with COVID-19, enrolled during active disease.

V and J are TRBV18 and TRBJ2-2; no clear D. This CDR3 is built from 14 residues. Germline-derived CDR1 and CDR2 are KGHSH and LQKENI. Trimming took 4 bases from V and 1 from J, leaving 7 bases between them. Here the CDR3 reads CASSQSLNTGELFF. The CDR3 bases are TGTGCCAGCTCACAGAGCTTGAACACCGGGGAGCTGTTTTTT.

The V call is TRBV4-1, the J call TRBJ2-5; 11 bases match TRBD2. The CDR3 is 18 residues long. Looked up from germline, CDR1 is MGHRA and CDR2 is YSYEKL. Trimming cost V 0 bases and J 3 bases; bases outside gene matches: 9. The DNA of the CDR3 is TGCGCCAGCAGCCAAGATTCTTGGTTACTAGCGGGGGAAGAGACCCAGTACTTC. Residues: CASSQDSWLLAGEETQYF.

This chain connects TRBV25-1 to TRBJ1-1; tentative D call: TRBD1 (6 bases). Per the germline V gene, CDR1 is MGHDK and CDR2 is SYGVNS. The V end lost 6 bases, the J end lost 1 base, and 9 bases lay between the germline ends. CDR3 size: 13 residues. CDR3 in DNA: TGTGCCAGCAGCTCGGGACAGAACACTGAAGCTTTCTTT. Translating gives CASSSGQNTEAFF.

The chain links TRBV2 to TRBJ1-2; possibly TRBD1 for D (6 bases). V shed 7 bases and J shed 5 bases, with 11 bases lying between them. The length of the CDR3 is 12 residues. Germline assignment: CDR1 SNHLY and CDR2 FYNNEI. The CDR3 region has the DNA TGTGCCAGCAAAGAGGGGGGGTATGGCTACACCTTC. This encodes CASKEGGYGYTF.

The DNA of the CDR3 is TGCGCCAGCAGCCAAGATGCAGGGGGCTTGACTGAAGCTTTCTTT. Amino acids: CASSQDAGGLTEAFF. This sequence joins TRBV4-3 and TRBJ1-1; 8 bases are shared with TRBD1. CDR3 size: 15 residues. CDR1 LGHNA and CDR2 YSLEER come from the germline V gene. The ends lost 0 bases at V and 5 bases at J; junction bases unmatched: 5.

The V and J genes are TRBV6-4 and TRBJ2-3; D perhaps matches TRBD2 (5 bases). The V end was cut by 4 bases, the J end by 0 bases, with 11 bases between. The CDR3 covers 15 residues. The V gene's germline CDR1 is MRHNA and CDR2 SNTAGT. The chain's CDR3 is CASSAFGGSTDTQYF. The CDR3 DNA follows: TGTGCCAGCAGTGCCTTCGGCGGGAGCACAGATACGCAGTATTTT.

V usage is TRBV3-1 (or the pseudogene TRBV3-2) and J usage is TRBJ1-5; D remains unclear. From germline, CDR1 is LGHDT and CDR2 YNNKEL (reference sequence). This CDR3 region has 14 residues. With 5 bases removed from V and 0 bases from J, the gap between germline ends came to 8 bases. The CDR3 loop is CASSGPNSNQPQHF. The CDR3 DNA reads TGTGCCAGCAGCGGGCCAAATAGCAATCAGCCCCAGCATTTT.

J is TRBJ1-6 and V is TRBV18; TRBD1 might be the D (5 bases). Germline assignment: CDR1 KGHSH and CDR2 LQKENI. This CDR3 contains 13 residues. Trimming left V 2 bases short and J 12 bases short, with 11 bases between. The CDR3 spells CASSPDGTGPLHF. The CDR3 coding sequence is TGTGCCAGCTCACCAGACGGAACAGGACCCCTCCACTTT.

V and J are TRBV2 and TRBJ2-3; D may be TRBD1 (7 bases). Trimming removed 2 bases from V and 4 bases from J, with 13 bases in between. The CDR3 covers 15 residues. Germline V gene lookup returns CDR1 SNHLY and CDR2 FYNNEI. CDR3 amino acids: CASSEFQGEADTQYF. The CDR3 DNA sequence: TGTGCCAGCAGTGAATTCCAGGGGGAGGCAGATACGCAGTATTTT.

The chain combines TRBV6-5 with TRBJ1-5, with D tentatively TRBD1 (5 bases). Between the trimmed V and J ends, which lost 0 bases and 3 bases, there was a span of 9 bases. Germline assignment: CDR1 MNHEY and CDR2 SVGAGI. The CDR3 loop spans 15 amino acids. The CDR3 coding sequence is TGTGCCAGCAGTTACTCAGGAGGGGCCAATCAGCCCCAGCATTTT. As protein: CASSYSGGANQPQHF.

The chain's CDR3 is CASSQGGGSRYEQYF. For the CDR3, the DNA is TGCGCCAGCAGCCAAGGAGGCGGGAGTAGGTACGAGCAGTACTTC. The chain couples TRBV4-1 to TRBJ2-7; 7 bases line up with TRBD2. V lost 1 base, J lost 4 bases, and 7 bases stayed unmatched. Germline V CDR1 and CDR2: MGHRA, YSYEKL. This CDR3 region has 15 residues.

The chain carries TRBV20-1 and TRBJ2-1; D might be TRBD1 (6 bases). This CDR3 spans 11 amino acids. Trimming took 5 bases from V and 8 from J, leaving 10 bases between them. From germline, CDR1 is DFQATT and CDR2 SNEGSKA (reference sequence). The CDR3 DNA is TGCAGTGCTCACAGGGAACATGAGCAGTTCTTC. This translates into CSAHREHEQFF.

V and J are TRBV6-2 or TRBV6-3 and TRBJ2-3, with 10 bases identical to TRBD2. The CDR3 sequence is 19 residues long. CDR1 and CDR2 from the germline V gene are MNHEY and SVGEGT. V shed 3 bases and J 0 bases; nucleotides not matched to a gene: 12. CDR3 bases: TGTGCCAGCAGTTATTCGTACCAGCGGGAGGGGACTAGCACAGATACGCAGTATTTT. Residues: CASSYSYQREGTSTDTQYF.

CDR3 loop: CASRDTSGDYNEQFF. The CDR3 coding sequence is TGTGCCAGCAGGGACACTAGCGGGGATTACAATGAGCAGTTCTTC. The V gene is TRBV9, the J gene TRBJ2-1, with 10 nucleotides matching TRBD2. Germline CDR1 reads SGDLS; CDR2 reads YYNGEE. V lost 5 bases and J lost 4; bases outside the gene matches: 6. There are 15 residues in the CDR3.

The gene calls are TRBV10-3 and TRBJ2-7; D gene ambiguous. CDR1 and CDR2 (germline): ENHRY, SYGVKD. This CDR3 is built from 12 residues. Between the trimmed V and J ends, which lost 4 bases and 5 bases, there was a span of 9 bases. For the CDR3, the DNA is TGTGCCATCAGTGGCTCGGTCAACGAGCAGTACTTC. This encodes CAISGSVNEQYF.

CDR3 sequence reads: CASIRRGSSEQFF. CDR3 nucleotide sequence: TGTGCCAGCATCCGGAGGGGTAGCAGTGAGCAGTTCTTC. This chain joins TRBV5-6 and TRBJ2-1; D is perhaps TRBD2 (6 bases). Germline V CDR1 and CDR2: SGHDT, YYEEEE. The CDR3 runs 13 residues. Trimming took off 6 bases at V and 9 bases at J, with 16 bases between the two ends.

V and J are TRBV6-6 and TRBJ2-7; 11 bases fit TRBD2. CDR1 is MNHNY and CDR2 is SVGAGI in the germline V gene (reference sequence). Trimming took 5 bases from V and 5 from J; bases not matched to a gene: 8. The CDR3 extends over 15 amino acids. CDR3 in amino acids: CASSPTSGSIHEQYF. The DNA of the CDR3 is TGTGCCAGCAGTCCTACTAGCGGGAGTATCCACGAGCAGTACTTC.

The rearrangement uses TRBV5-1 and TRBJ2-7; D is perhaps TRBD1 (5 bases). The V end lost 2 bases, the J end lost 6 bases, and 15 bases lay between the germline ends. Germline CDR1 is SGHRS and CDR2 is YFSETQ. There are 14 residues in the CDR3. The CDR3 nucleotides read TGCGCCAGCAGCTTAGTAGGCAGGGCTGGCGAGCAGTACTTC. It translates to CASSLVGRAGEQYF.

The gene calls are TRBV7-7 and TRBJ2-1; 14 nucleotides line up with TRBD2. From germline, CDR1 is SSHAT and CDR2 FNYEAQ (reference sequence). The CDR3 has 13 residues. This chain's CDR3 is CASGTSGSLQQFF. In DNA, the CDR3 is TGTGCTAGCGGGACTAGCGGGAGCCTACAGCAGTTCTTC.

This clone was counted a single time. The chain is built from TRBV28 and TRBJ2-2; TRBD2 matches at 8 bases. Germline-derived CDR1 and CDR2 are MDHEN and SYDVKM. The CDR3 has 16 residues. The V and J ends lost 3 bases and 6 bases, in that order; junction bases with no gene match: 9. This CDR3 is CASSLTGRALSGELFF. CDR3 DNA sequence: TGTGCCAGCAGTTTGACCGGGAGGGCTCTATCCGGGGAGCTGTTTTTT.

This clone appeared a few times. V usage is TRBV6-4 and J usage is TRBJ2-2; 9 bases agree with TRBD2. The germline gives CDR1 MRHNA, CDR2 SNTAGT. V dropped 2 bases and J dropped 4; count of bases not matched to a gene: 2. This CDR3 has 15 residues. CDR3 in DNA: TGTGCCAGCAGTGACGGACTAGCGAGCACCGGGGAGCTGTTTTTT. Protein sequence: CASSDGLASTGELFF.

The chain has TRBV30 and TRBJ1-2; unclear D gene. Looked up from germline, CDR1 is GTSNPN and CDR2 is SVGIG (reference sequence). This CDR3 region has 12 residues. The V end was cut by 2 bases, the J end by 3 bases, with 7 bases between. CDR3 amino acids: CAWSLGYYGYTF. The CDR3, as DNA: TGTGCCTGGAGTTTGGGCTACTATGGCTACACCTTC.

The chain is built from TRBV19 and TRBJ1-2; maybe TRBD1 (6 bases). Germline CDR1 LNHDA, CDR2 SQIVND (reference sequence). V dropped 5 bases and J dropped 4 bases, with 11 bases sitting between them. CDR3 length: 13 residues. DNA for the CDR3: TGTGCCAGTAGTCTGCAAGGGGGCTATGGCTACACCTTC. It codes for CASSLQGGYGYTF.

V gene TRBV19 combines with J gene TRBJ1-5; D is undetermined. Deletions cut 4 bases from V and 2 bases from J, with 9 bases between. The CDR3 extends over 14 amino acids. The germline gives CDR1 LNHDA, CDR2 SQIVND (reference sequence). Here the CDR3 DNA reads TGTGCCAGTAGTAACACCTTGGGCAATCAGCCCCAGCATTTT. Translation: CASSNTLGNQPQHF.